The 11 T cell receptor beta chains below all came from one sample that was sequenced in a study of CD8+CD57+ T cells in acquired aplastic anemia. Genomic DNA, the template, was used for profiling of the TCR beta VDJ and CDR3. TCRdb used MiXCR to reprocess the reads, holding one entry per CDR3 protein. The data contain approximately 300,000 distinct CDR3 sequences, 45% to 65% of them singletons. CD8+CD57+ cell expansion had been shown by flow cytometry in patients chosen for sequencing. Sequencing was carried out using sorted CD4+, CD8+, or CD8+CD57+ T cells (not recorded which) from PBMCs. These receptors all stem from a human donor with aplastic anemia.

This chain uses TRBV20-1 with TRBJ2-1; 8 nucleotides align to TRBD1. CDR1 and CDR2 from the germline V gene are DFQATT and SNEGSKA (reference sequence). V lost 5 bases to trimming and J lost 9 bases; unmatched junction nucleotides: 6. The CDR3 covers 12 residues. CDR3: CSAGRTGTEQFF. CDR3 in DNA: TGCAGTGCTGGAAGGACAGGGACTGAGCAGTTCTTC.

In this sample, this clonotype turned up a few times. The chain links TRBV20-1 to TRBJ2-7; 10 bases match TRBD1. Germline V gene lookup returns CDR1 DFQATT and CDR2 SNEGSKA (reference sequence). The V segment lost 6 bases and the J segment 7 bases; nucleotides outside the gene matches: 15. The CDR3 contains 15 residues. The DNA for the CDR3 is TGCAGTGCCACTTCGGCGGGACAGGGGTTGCTGGAGCAGTACTTC. This translates into CSATSAGQGLLEQYF.

This CDR3 reads CASSEVRYEQYF. In DNA form, the CDR3 reads TGTGCCAGCAGTGAAGTCCGGTACGAGCAGTACTTC. The chain joins TRBV2 to TRBJ2-7; D call uncertain. Trimming pared 1 base from V and 4 bases from J, leaving 5 bases between. Germline assignment: CDR1 SNHLY and CDR2 FYNNEI. The CDR3 is 12 residues long.

This clonotype was observed many times. The chain is built from TRBV29-1 and TRBJ1-1, with 9 bases fitting TRBD1. The length of the CDR3 is 13 residues. Germline CDR1 SQVTM, CDR2 ANQGSEA. V was pared by 7 bases and J by 5 bases, with 8 bases of the junction left unmatched. CDR3 DNA sequence: TGCAGCGGCGGGACAGGGATTGGGACTGAAGCTTTCTTT. It translates to CSGGTGIGTEAFF.

The chain is built from TRBV20-1 and TRBJ2-7; D gene ambiguous. V lost 3 bases, J lost 2 bases, and 8 bases lay in between. Germline V gene data show CDR1 as DFQATT and CDR2 as SNEGSKA (reference sequence). The CDR3 covers 12 residues. CDR3 amino acids: CSASRRTYEQYF. The CDR3 coding sequence is TGCAGTGCTAGTCGCCGGACCTACGAGCAGTACTTC.

The gene calls are TRBV20-1 and TRBJ2-7; D gene ambiguous. The V gene's germline CDR1 is DFQATT and CDR2 SNEGSKA (reference sequence). The V and J ends lost 6 bases and 1 base respectively, with 13 bases between them. CDR3 length equals 13 residues. The CDR3 region is CSASGPTSYEQYF. CDR3 sequence (DNA): TGCAGTGCGTCCGGGCCCACTTCCTACGAGCAGTACTTC.

With regard to this clonotype: At one of its ends the junction is not consistent with the germline gene, which may arise from a read error. The genes are TRBV30 and TRBJ2-2; 11 bases are a match to TRBD2. Looked up from germline, CDR1 is GTSNPN and CDR2 is SVGIG (reference sequence). The CDR3 loop spans 16 amino acids. The CDR3 DNA is TGTGCCTGGAGCGGGACGGGGACTAGCGGTTCGGGGGGGCTGTTTTTT. This gives the protein CAWSGTGTSGSGGLFF.

Turning to this clonotype: With a much larger clone just one base away, this may be a read error. The DNA of the CDR3 is TGTGCCAGCAGTAAAGCCGGGACAGCCCGGAATGAAAAACTGTTTTTT. It encodes CASSKAGTARNEKLFF. The rearrangement uses TRBV6-1 and TRBJ1-4; 7 bases are shared with TRBD1. Germline lookup yields CDR1 MNHNS and CDR2 SASEGT. The CDR3 runs 16 residues.

This clonotype was counted many times. V usage is TRBV15 and J usage is TRBJ2-3, with D unclear. The V and J ends lost 0 bases and 4 bases respectively, with 8 bases between them. Germline V CDR1 and CDR2: LNHNV, YYDKDF (reference sequence). The CDR3 extends over 14 amino acids. CDR3 DNA: TGTGCCACCAGCAGAGACCCAGTTTCAGATACGCAGTATTTT. Its protein is CATSRDPVSDTQYF.

This chain connects TRBV7-9 to TRBJ2-3, with 14 bases lining up with TRBD2. V lost 6 bases and J lost 6; bases outside the gene matches: 11. CDR3 length: 17 amino acids. Germline CDR1 SEHNR, CDR2 FQNEAQ (reference sequence). CDR3 region: CASRAGTSGSWADTQYF. The DNA of the CDR3 is TGTGCCAGCAGGGCCGGGACTAGCGGGAGTTGGGCGGATACGCAGTATTTT.

In its sample, this clonotype was seen many times. The chain employs TRBV6-1 and TRBJ2-5, with TRBD2 matching over 11 bases. CDR1 MNHNS and CDR2 SASEGT come from the germline V gene. The CDR3 contains 17 residues. V was clipped by 7 bases and J by 5 bases; unmatched bases: 15. CDR3 in amino acids: CASTALRTSGSWETQYF. The CDR3 nucleotides are TGTGCCAGCACCGCCCTCCGTACTAGCGGGAGTTGGGAGACCCAGTACTTC.